Below are 4 T cell receptor beta chains sequenced from a single sample in a study of T cell responses to AZD1222 COVID-19 vaccine. Profiled with immunoSEQ multiplex PCR; TCRdb holds only in-frame clones, not every one. The sample lists over 110,000 clones, about 93% seen once, with around 5.1% in the top ten. The source was peripheral blood, collected on day 0 of AZD1222 vaccination. These receptors were obtained from an adult in good health.

The J gene is TRBJ1-1, the V gene TRBV9; D is perhaps TRBD1 (6 bases). This CDR3 contains 15 residues. The V and J ends lost 0 bases and 0 bases respectively, with 9 bases between them. Germline CDR1 is SGDLS and CDR2 is YYNGEE. CDR3 sequence: CASSVVGGLNTEAFF. CDR3 DNA sequence: TGTGCCAGCAGCGTAGTTGGGGGCCTGAACACTGAAGCTTTCTTT.

This clone was counted a single time. V is TRBV21-1 and J is TRBJ1-1. TRBV21-1 is a listed pseudogene. The CDR3 spans 13 residues. The CDR3 DNA follows: TGTGCCAGCAGCAAAGTTCCGAACACTGAAGCTTTCTTT. Residues: CASSKVPNTEAFF.

J is TRBJ2-7 and V is TRBV27; a possible D gene is TRBD1 (5 bases). Trimming shortened V by 4 bases and J by 4 bases, and 17 bases separated the two germline ends. From germline, CDR1 is MNHEY and CDR2 SMNVEV (reference sequence). The CDR3 spans 15 residues. CDR3 amino acids: CASSSFRVSIYEQYF. CDR3 nucleotide sequence: TGTGCCAGCAGTTCGTTCAGGGTATCCATATACGAGCAGTACTTC.

The chain recombines TRBV2 with TRBJ1-1, with D tentatively TRBD1 (5 bases). Trimming removed 1 base from V and 3 bases from J, with 6 bases in between. Germline loops: CDR1 SNHLY, CDR2 FYNNEI. This CDR3 has 13 residues. The CDR3 protein is CASSEVGDTEAFF. The CDR3 bases are TGTGCCAGCAGTGAAGTAGGGGACACTGAAGCTTTCTTT.